This entry features one T cell receptor beta chain sequence. These data are taken from a study of blood T cell repertoires in COVID-19. Study at large: T cells, B-cell-depleted T cells, or PBMCs provided the cDNA or gDNA that served as material.

Donors in Cohort 3 who had recovered were those with two negative PCRs, healthcare professional clearance, or resolution of their symptoms. Source study methods: How many nucleated cells were present was estimated from reference gene primer amplification. The data were produced by immunoSEQ multiplex PCR, yet TCRdb's version contains in-frame clones alone and is incomplete. That table is the source of V, J and clone size, and D and trimming were worked out from the DNA. In the table there are about 380,000 clones, about 88% of which are singletons. The germline CDR1 and CDR2 sequences are SEHNR and FQNEAQ (reference sequence). The CDR3 runs to 14 residues. V was pared by 4 bases and J by 4 bases, with 3 bases of the junction left unmatched.

The TCR sequence derives from a woman aged 18 to 35 who had recovered from COVID-19. The sequenced sample was PBMCs or T cells enriched from blood (not recorded which). This chain joins TRBV7-9 and TRBJ1-4; 7 nucleotides match TRBD1. CDR3 region: CASSWDSLNEKLFF. DNA for the CDR3: TGTGCCAGCAGCTGGGACAGCCTTAATGAAAAACTGTTTTTT.